These 8 T cell receptor beta chains originate from one sample sequenced in a study of cytomegalovirus exposure and HLA in healthy donors. The PCR was carried out with 60 Vbeta primers and 13 Jbeta primers. Using immunoSEQ multiplex PCR, the repertoire was profiled, and TCRdb retains in-frame clones only, with some absent. Of some 99,000 clones in the sample, about 86% are singletons; the top ten hold less than 2.5%. The specimen was PBMCs. Every receptor here comes from a woman in her thirties in good health and CMV-seronegative.

V and J are TRBV10-2 and TRBJ2-1; the match to TRBD2 covers 9 bases. With V trimmed by 10 bases and J by 9 bases, 7 bases remained unmatched. This CDR3 is built from 12 residues. Germline values: CDR1 WSHSY, CDR2 SAAADI. The CDR3 is CATEREASEQFF. The CDR3 DNA follows: TGCGCCACGGAGCGGGAGGCGAGTGAGCAGTTCTTC.

The rearrangement uses TRBV19 and TRBJ1-5; TRBD1 matches at 8 bases. The V segment lost 3 bases and the J segment 3 bases; nucleotides outside the gene matches: 7. This CDR3 region has 16 residues. In germline, CDR1 is LNHDA, CDR2 SQIVND (reference sequence). In DNA, the CDR3 is TGTGCCAGTAGTATTAGGACAGGGAACTCCAATCAGCCCCAGCATTTT. Translated: CASSIRTGNSNQPQHF.

V gene TRBV5-1 combines with J gene TRBJ1-4; 8 bases line up with TRBD1. There are 20 residues in the CDR3. Germline V CDR1 and CDR2: SGHRS, YFSETQ. V shed 4 bases and J 0 bases; nucleotides not matched to a gene: 17. The CDR3, as DNA: TGCGCCAGCAGCGTTTCCTTCAGGGGGCTGGGGACCGCAACTAATGAAAAACTGTTTTTT. This gives the protein CASSVSFRGLGTATNEKLFF.

This clone was seen a few times. CDR3 nucleotide sequence: TGTGCCAGCAGCTTAGGACTAGCCGGTGAGCAGTTCTTC. Its translation: CASSLGLAGEQFF. The chain is built from TRBV11-2 and TRBJ2-1, with 7 positions matching TRBD2. Germline V gene sequence: CDR1 SGHAT, CDR2 FQNNGV. J lost 9 bases, V lost 1 base, and 3 bases had no gene match. The CDR3 is 13 residues long.

The table lists this clone with a count of one. V is TRBV6-6 and J is TRBJ2-7, with 10 positions matching TRBD2. This CDR3 is built from 14 residues. Germline trimming cut 10 bases from V and 0 bases from J; bases unmatched to any gene: 6. Germline V CDR1 and CDR2: MNHNY, SVGAGI (reference sequence). CDR3 sequence reads: CATASGRGSYEQYF. For the CDR3, the DNA is TGTGCCACCGCGAGCGGGAGGGGCTCCTACGAGCAGTACTTC.

V is TRBV10-2 and J is TRBJ2-2; 14 bases match TRBD2. The CDR3 runs to 17 residues. The germline gives CDR1 WSHSY, CDR2 SAAADI. Trimming at V came to 6 bases and at J to 2 bases, leaving 5 bases not matched to a gene. The chain's CDR3 is CASRPGTSGSNTGELFF. In DNA form, the CDR3 reads TGCGCCAGCAGACCCGGGACTAGCGGGAGTAACACCGGGGAGCTGTTTTTT.

Here the CDR3 reads CASSQRGARNTGELFF. DNA of the CDR3: TGTGCCAGCAGCCAACGCGGGGCTAGGAACACCGGGGAGCTGTTTTTT. The V call is TRBV7-2, the J call TRBJ2-2; weak D call: TRBD2 (6 bases). The germline V gene encodes CDR1 SGHTA and CDR2 FQGNSA. Between the trimmed V and J ends, which lost 5 bases and 1 base, there was a span of 14 bases. The CDR3 runs to 16 residues.

This clone was seen only once. The DNA of the CDR3 is TGTGCCAGTATGTCAGGGGGCGGCTACACCTTC. This codes for CASMSGGGYTF. The V call is TRBV19, the J call TRBJ1-2; 8 bases are shared with TRBD1. Germline lookup yields CDR1 LNHDA and CDR2 SQIVND (reference sequence). There are 11 residues in the CDR3. The J segment lost 8 bases and the V segment lost 7 bases, leaving 3 bases of the junction unmatched.